Below are 21 T cell receptor beta chains sequenced from a single sample in a study of cytotoxic CD8 clonotypes in ibrutinib-treated CLL. Libraries were prepared by immunoSEQ multiplex PCR; TCRdb keeps only in-frame clonotypes and omits some of them. This sample yields about 160,000 clones, of which around nine tenths are seen a single time; 3% belongs to the top ten. This sample comprised PBMCs, obtained at disease progression, from a patient treated with ibrutinib. The receptors here all came from a human donor with chronic lymphocytic leukemia.

The chain carries TRBV25-1 and TRBJ2-7, with 8 bases identical to TRBD1. J gave up 5 bases and V 5 bases, and 5 bases lay outside the gene matches. The length of the CDR3 is 13 residues. Germline V gene lookup returns CDR1 MGHDK and CDR2 SYGVNS. This chain's CDR3 is CASSQGARDEQYF. The CDR3 bases are TGTGCCAGCAGTCAGGGGGCTCGGGACGAGCAGTACTTC.

The V and J genes are TRBV5-4 and TRBJ1-5; a weak D match, TRBD1 (5 bases). Per the germline V gene, CDR1 is SGHNT and CDR2 is YYREEE (reference sequence). The CDR3 is made up of 13 amino acids. V lost 4 bases to trimming and J lost 6 bases, with 11 bases between them. The CDR3 reads CASSQGWGQPQHF. DNA of the CDR3: TGTGCCAGCAGCCAGGGTTGGGGTCAGCCCCAGCATTTT.

This clone was found once. This rearrangement joins TRBV14 to TRBJ2-1; no definite D call. Looked up from germline, CDR1 is SGHDN and CDR2 is FVKESK. The CDR3 is 14 amino acids. V was clipped by 4 bases and J by 8 bases, with 15 bases between them. The CDR3 sequence: CASSLRPVVDEQFF. In DNA form, the CDR3 reads TGTGCCAGCAGCCTGCGCCCCGTGGTCGATGAGCAGTTCTTC.

This clone was recorded only once. The J gene is TRBJ1-2, the V gene TRBV6-5; TRBD1 aligns across 7 bases. The CDR3 is 15 amino acids. Germline values: CDR1 MNHEY, CDR2 SVGAGI. The V segment lost 6 bases and the J segment 5 bases; nucleotides outside the gene matches: 12. CDR3 coding DNA: TGTGCCAGCAGCCGCCGAGGGACAGCTCGATATGGCTACACCTTC. Encoded protein: CASSRRGTARYGYTF.

The chain is built from TRBV5-8 and TRBJ2-1; D remains unclear. The CDR3 is 17 amino acids. The germline V gene encodes CDR1 SGHTS and CDR2 YDEGEE. Between the trimmed V and J ends, which lost 4 bases and 0 bases, there was a span of 17 bases. The CDR3 sequence: CASSLGILLSSYNEQFF. The CDR3 DNA reads TGTGCCAGCAGCCTAGGGATTTTACTAAGCTCCTACAATGAGCAGTTCTTC. The full variable domain, completed using reference TRBV5-8 and TRBJ2-1, is EAGVTQSPTHLIKTRGQQATLRCSPISGHTSVYWYQQALGLGLQFLLWYDEGEERNRGNFPPRFSGRQFPNYSSELNVNALELEDSALYLCASSLGILLSSYNEQFFGPGTRLTVL.

The CDR3 reads CASSIGSGGGYTF. CDR3 nucleotides: TGTGCCAGTAGTATTGGCTCAGGTGGCGGCTACACCTTC. The chain combines TRBV19 with TRBJ1-2; D remains ambiguous. CDR1 and CDR2 from the germline V gene are LNHDA and SQIVND (reference sequence). The CDR3 extends over 13 amino acids. The germline V and J ends were trimmed by 3 bases and 8 bases, with 13 bases remaining between them.

The chain employs TRBV7-6 and TRBJ2-1, with TRBD2 matching over 11 bases. J gave up 8 bases and V 2 bases, and 14 bases lay outside the gene matches. CDR1 and CDR2 (germline): SGHVS, FNYEAQ. This CDR3 is built from 18 residues. CDR3 bases: TGTGCCAGCAGCTTACCGGGTAAAACTAGCGGGAGATCCGATGAGCAGTTCTTC. It is translated as CASSLPGKTSGRSDEQFF. The whole variable domain, filled in from reference TRBV7-6 and TRBJ2-1, reads GAGVSQSPRYKVTKRGQDVALRCDPISGHVSLYWYRQALGQGPEFLTYFNYEAQQDKSGLPNDRFSAERPEGSISTLTIQRTEQRDSAMYRCASSLPGKTSGRSDEQFFGPGTRLTVL.

A single count supports this clone. The rearrangement links TRBV6-5 to TRBJ2-7, with TRBD2 matching 7 bases. The ends lost 1 base at V and 4 bases at J; junction bases unmatched: 7. The CDR3 has 15 residues. Germline V gives CDR1 MNHEY, CDR2 SVGAGI. The CDR3 nucleotides read TGTGCCAGCAGTTACTGGGGCGGGAGAGTGTACGAGCAGTACTTC. Translated: CASSYWGGRVYEQYF.

The chain employs TRBV7-2 and TRBJ2-3; TRBD2 matches 9 bases. V lost 5 bases and J lost 2; bases outside the gene matches: 11. Looked up from germline, CDR1 is SGHTA and CDR2 is FQGNSA. This CDR3 has 17 residues. The CDR3 protein is CASSLRGSGSTTDTQYF. CDR3 nucleotide sequence: TGTGCCAGCAGCCTAAGGGGTAGCGGGAGTACCACAGATACGCAGTATTTT. The full variable domain, rest sourced from reference TRBV7-2 and TRBJ2-3, is GAGVSQSPSNKVTEKGKDVELRCDPISGHTALYWYRQSLGQGLEFLIYFQGNSAPDKSGLPSDRFSAERTGGSVSTLTIQRTQQEDSAVYLCASSLRGSGSTTDTQYFGPGTRLTVL.

This clone was seen a handful of times. The chain has TRBV4-1 and TRBJ2-1; D may be TRBD1 (5 bases). Germline assignment: CDR1 MGHRA and CDR2 YSYEKL. V was trimmed by 1 base and J by 8 bases, leaving 6 bases between them. This CDR3 is built from 12 residues. The CDR3 nucleotides are TGCGCCAGCAGCCAAGCAGGGTATGAGCAGTTCTTC. It translates to CASSQAGYEQFF.

CDR3 sequence reads: CASSLGTAKGNTIYF. Here the CDR3 DNA reads TGTGCCAGCAGCTTGGGGACGGCCAAAGGAAACACCATATATTTT. The genes are TRBV7-2 and TRBJ1-3; D is possibly TRBD1 (5 bases). V was shortened by 3 bases and J by 4 bases, with 13 bases between the two germline ends. The germline V gene encodes CDR1 SGHTA and CDR2 FQGNSA. The CDR3 length is 15 residues.

This clone was detected only once. This chain connects TRBV7-2 to TRBJ1-2; D might be TRBD1 (6 bases). The CDR3 contains 15 residues. Germline-derived CDR1 and CDR2 are SGHTA and FQGNSA. Trimming shortened V by 5 bases and J by 8 bases, and 21 bases separated the two germline ends. The CDR3 nucleotides read TGTGCCAGCAGCGGATCGACGGGGGCGGACTCAGGCTACACCTTC. Its translation is CASSGSTGADSGYTF.

V is TRBV9 and J is TRBJ2-7; 13 nucleotides agree with TRBD2. This CDR3 contains 14 residues. With 4 bases clipped from V and 6 bases from J, the junction kept 4 bases outside the gene matches. Germline CDR1 is SGDLS and CDR2 is YYNGEE. The CDR3 loop is CASSPRLAGGEQYF. DNA for the CDR3: TGTGCCAGCAGCCCCAGACTAGCGGGAGGCGAGCAGTACTTC.

The gene calls are TRBV6-6 and TRBJ1-5; D is ambiguous. The ends were cut back, 5 bases at V and 2 bases at J, with 13 bases in the middle. CDR3 length: 15 residues. Germline CDR1 MNHNY, CDR2 SVGAGI (reference sequence). This chain's CDR3 is CASSKKGSGNQPQHF. CDR3 nucleotides: TGTGCCAGCAGTAAGAAGGGCTCAGGCAATCAGCCCCAGCATTTT.

The CDR3 DNA follows: TGTGCCAGCAGTGCACCCCATCTAGCGGGCCCCTACGAGCAGTACTTC. It translates to CASSAPHLAGPYEQYF. The chain uses TRBV2 and TRBJ2-7; 8 bases are a match to TRBD2. The CDR3 has 16 residues. The V gene's germline CDR1 is SNHLY and CDR2 FYNNEI. With V trimmed by 4 bases and J by 2 bases, 10 bases remained unmatched.

This chain connects TRBV11-2 to TRBJ2-7; D assignment may be TRBD1 or TRBD2 (6 bases each). Trimming stripped 5 bases from V and 2 bases from J, with 16 bases between. The CDR3 has 15 residues. CDR1 is SGHAT and CDR2 is FQNNGV in the germline V gene. CDR3 sequence (DNA): TGTGCCAGCAGCCCAGGGGCGGGGCCCACCTACGAGCAGTACTTC. Translation gives CASSPGAGPTYEQYF.

CDR3 nucleotides: TGTGCCAGCAGTTCTGCCGGCGGGAGATCGTACGAGCAGTACTTC. Its translation is CASSSAGGRSYEQYF. This rearrangement joins TRBV7-9 to TRBJ2-7, with 7 bases lining up with TRBD2. Losses at the gene ends were 6 bases for V and 4 bases for J; bases not matched to a gene: 12. The CDR3 sequence is 15 residues long. CDR1 SEHNR and CDR2 FQNEAQ come from the germline V gene (reference sequence).

V is TRBV30 and J is TRBJ2-7; 8 bases map to TRBD1. The trim removed 2 bases at V and 11 bases at J, leaving 14 bases unmatched. The CDR3 contains 14 residues. Per germline, CDR1 GTSNPN and CDR2 SVGIG (reference sequence). The DNA of the CDR3 is TGTGCCTGGAGTCCACCGGGACAGGTCTCTAGGGAGTACTTC. Translating gives CAWSPPGQVSREYF. The complete variable domain, with remaining parts taken from reference TRBV30 and TRBJ2-7, reads SQTIHQWPATLVQPVGSPLSLECTVEGTSNPNLYWYRQAAGRGLQLLFYSVGIGQISSEVPQNLSASRPQDRQFILSSKKLLLSDSGFYLCAWSPPGQVSREYFGPGTRLTVT.

The chain carries TRBV6-1 and TRBJ1-1; no clear D gene. V shed 3 bases and J shed 9 bases, with 23 bases lying between them. The V gene's germline CDR1 is MNHNS and CDR2 SASEGT. The CDR3 sequence is 16 residues long. The CDR3 bases are TGTGCCAGCAGTGATTGGGCGGGGAGGGAGGGCCGTCAAGCTTTCTTT. Its protein product is CASSDWAGREGRQAFF.

This chain uses TRBV4-1 with TRBJ2-2; 11 bases map to TRBD2. The CDR3 loop spans 17 amino acids. With V trimmed by 2 bases and J by 4 bases, 6 bases remained unmatched. Germline loops: CDR1 MGHRA, CDR2 YSYEKL. CDR3 nucleotide sequence: TGCGCCAGCAGCCAACCCTTAGCGGGAGGGCCCACCGGGGAGCTGTTTTTT. Its protein is CASSQPLAGGPTGELFF.

This clone has a single count. The chain carries TRBV28 and TRBJ1-1, with 12 bases aligning to TRBD1. The trim removed 2 bases at V and 9 bases at J, leaving 4 bases unmatched. The CDR3 runs 14 residues. Per germline, CDR1 MDHEN and CDR2 SYDVKM. The CDR3 here is CASSLGDRGQKAFF. The CDR3 nucleotides are TGTGCCAGCAGTTTAGGGGACAGGGGGCAAAAAGCTTTCTTT.